The 19 T cell receptor beta chains in this list originate from one sample, sequenced in a study of cytomegalovirus exposure and HLA in healthy donors. The study ran its PCR with 60 Vbeta and 13 Jbeta primers. Sequencing was performed with immunoSEQ multiplex PCR; in TCRdb, only in-frame clones are kept and a portion is missing. This listing includes tens of thousands of clones. Input material: PBMCs. Receptors were obtained from a woman aged 25 to 39 in good health and CMV-seropositive.

This chain uses TRBV7-9 with TRBJ2-7; 13 bases fit TRBD2. The V gene end was trimmed by 6 bases and the J gene end by 2 bases; junction bases not matched to a gene: 7. The length of the CDR3 is 16 residues. The germline V gene encodes CDR1 SEHNR and CDR2 FQNEAQ (reference sequence). CDR3: CASRSTSGRFPYEQYF. CDR3 nucleotide sequence: TGTGCCAGCAGGTCGACTAGCGGGAGGTTTCCCTACGAGCAGTACTTC. Using reference TRBV7-9 and TRBJ2-7 for the parts outside the CDR3, the full variable domain is DTGVSQNPRHKITKRGQNVTFRCDPISEHNRLYWYRQTLGQGPEFLTYFQNEAQLEKSRLLSDRFSAERPKGSFSTLEIQRTEQGDSAMYLCASRSTSGRFPYEQYFGPGTRLTVT.

This chain uses TRBV19 with TRBJ2-7; 8 bases match TRBD2. CDR1 is LNHDA and CDR2 is SQIVND in the germline V gene (reference sequence). With V trimmed by 3 bases and J by 4 bases, 14 bases remained unmatched. This CDR3 comprises 17 residues. The CDR3 loop reads CASSIEDSAGGPYEQYF. The DNA of the CDR3 is TGTGCCAGTAGTATTGAGGATTCGGCGGGGGGACCTTACGAGCAGTACTTC.

The gene calls are TRBV6-1 and TRBJ1-5; tentatively, D is TRBD1 (6 bases). V was trimmed by 7 bases and J by 4 bases, leaving 14 bases between them. This CDR3 has 14 amino acids. Germline loops: CDR1 MNHNS, CDR2 SASEGT. This chain's CDR3 is CASIRGAPNQPQHF. CDR3 sequence (DNA): TGTGCCAGCATCCGGGGGGCGCCTAATCAGCCCCAGCATTTT.

The genes are TRBV18 and TRBJ2-7, with TRBD2 matching over 7 bases. CDR3 length: 14 amino acids. Looked up from germline, CDR1 is KGHSH and CDR2 is LQKENI. Trimming removed 6 bases from V and 0 bases from J; junction bases left unmatched: 5. The CDR3 here is CASSRDYNSYEQYF. The DNA of the CDR3 is TGTGCCAGCTCTCGGGACTATAACTCCTACGAGCAGTACTTC.

The chain employs TRBV6-4 and TRBJ2-3, with TRBD1 identical over 7 bases. Germline CDR1 reads MRHNA; CDR2 reads SNTAGT. V shed 2 bases, J shed 4 bases, and the junction held 3 bases outside the gene matches. This CDR3 has 14 amino acids. The CDR3 region is CASSDEGAADTQYF. The CDR3 DNA sequence: TGTGCCAGCAGTGACGAGGGGGCGGCAGATACGCAGTATTTT.

V and J are TRBV25-1 and TRBJ2-7, with unresolved D. The germline CDR1 and CDR2 sequences are MGHDK and SYGVNS. CDR3 size: 12 residues. V lost 3 bases and J lost 3, with 6 bases in between. The DNA of the CDR3 is TGTGCCAGCAGTGAGGGCAGCTACGAGCAGTACTTC. Translating gives CASSEGSYEQYF.

The chain couples TRBV9 to TRBJ2-5, with 13 bases identical to TRBD2. There are 16 residues in the CDR3. J was trimmed by 5 bases and V by 4 bases; bases with no gene match: 8. Looked up from germline, CDR1 is SGDLS and CDR2 is YYNGEE. The CDR3 here is CASSSGTSGKAETQYF. Here the CDR3 DNA reads TGTGCCAGCAGCAGCGGGACTAGCGGGAAGGCGGAGACCCAGTACTTC.

This chain connects TRBV7-8 to TRBJ2-7, with D uncertain. Germline values: CDR1 SGHVS, CDR2 FQNEAQ. Trimming cost V 1 base and J 1 base, with 11 bases left between them. This CDR3 spans 15 amino acids. As DNA, the CDR3 is TGTGCCAGCAGCTTAGGCGCAGGTTCGTCCTACGAGCAGTACTTC. Encoded protein: CASSLGAGSSYEQYF.

This chain links TRBV4-1 with TRBJ2-7; a weak D match, TRBD2 (6 bases). The length of the CDR3 is 13 residues. The germline V gene encodes CDR1 MGHRA and CDR2 YSYEKL. V gave up 3 bases and J gave up 2 bases, with 8 bases separating them. The CDR3 nucleotides read TGCGCCAGCAGCCAGACTAGGGCCTACGAGCAGTACTTC. This gives the protein CASSQTRAYEQYF.

This sequence joins TRBV7-9 and TRBJ2-3; 9 bases are a match to TRBD2. The CDR3 sequence is 15 residues long. Looked up from germline, CDR1 is SEHNR and CDR2 is FQNEAQ (reference sequence). With V trimmed by 5 bases and J by 4 bases, 7 bases remained unmatched. The CDR3, as DNA: TGTGCCAGCAGCCCTCCGGGACTAGCAGCAGATACGCAGTATTTT. Encoded protein: CASSPPGLAADTQYF.

This chain connects TRBV6-1 to TRBJ1-1, with a tentative D call TRBD1 (6 bases). Trimming cost V 6 bases and J 3 bases, with 8 bases left between them. Germline-derived CDR1 and CDR2 are MNHNS and SASEGT. The CDR3 sequence is 12 residues long. CDR3 sequence (DNA): TGTGCCAGCAGAGGACAGCACACTGAAGCTTTCTTT. It translates to CASRGQHTEAFF.

This rearrangement joins TRBV11-1 to TRBJ1-6; D not certain. V was pared by 2 bases and J by 6 bases, with 14 bases between. CDR3 length: 16 residues. CDR1 is SGHAT, CDR2 FQDESV, per germline (reference sequence). In nucleotides, the CDR3 is TGTGCCAGCAGCTTAATCGGGAGAGGAAGTAATTCACCCCTCCACTTT. Its protein product is CASSLIGRGSNSPLHF.

The gene calls are TRBV13 and TRBJ1-1; D is unclear. Germline CDR1 reads PRHDT; CDR2 reads FYEKMQ (reference sequence). The CDR3 length is 15 residues. The V and J ends lost 4 bases and 5 bases respectively, with 17 bases between them. Here the CDR3 reads CASSSRPSGFTEAFF. The CDR3 DNA follows: TGTGCCAGCAGCTCCCGGCCGTCCGGGTTTACTGAAGCTTTCTTT. Looking up the rest from reference TRBV13 and TRBJ1-1 gives the full variable domain: AAGVIQSPRHLIKEKRETATLKCYPIPRHDTVYWYQQGPGQDPQFLISFYEKMQSDKGSIPDRFSAQQFSDYHSELNMSSLELGDSALYFCASSSRPSGFTEAFFGQGTRLTVV.

The gene calls are TRBV6-6 and TRBJ1-4, with D tentatively TRBD1 (5 bases). The germline V gene encodes CDR1 MNHNY and CDR2 SVGAGI (reference sequence). This CDR3 spans 14 amino acids. Trimming stripped 6 bases from V and 0 bases from J, with 8 bases between. CDR3 region: CASRVGATNEKLFF. The CDR3 region has the DNA TGTGCCAGCAGGGTAGGGGCAACTAATGAAAAACTGTTTTTT.

The V and J genes are TRBV4-1 and TRBJ2-3, with 13 bases aligning to TRBD2. This CDR3 has 16 residues. In germline, CDR1 is MGHRA, CDR2 YSYEKL. Germline trimming cut 2 bases from V and 3 bases from J; bases unmatched to any gene: 2. Here the CDR3 DNA reads TGCGCCAGCAGCCAAACGACTAGCGGGAGGACAGATACGCAGTATTTT. Residues: CASSQTTSGRTDTQYF.

The V gene is TRBV2, the J gene TRBJ2-7, with D possibly TRBD2 on 5 matching bases. V lost 3 bases, J lost 2 bases, and 11 bases lay in between. The CDR3 is 14 residues long. Germline CDR1 is SNHLY and CDR2 is FYNNEI. The CDR3 region has the DNA TGTGCCAGCAGTGAGGGGAGCCGCCCCTACGAGCAGTACTTC. Translating gives CASSEGSRPYEQYF.

This chain links TRBV30 with TRBJ2-4; 7 bases map to TRBD1. Trimming took 0 bases from V and 3 from J; bases not matched to a gene: 11. The CDR3 is 17 amino acids. The V gene's germline CDR1 is GTSNPN and CDR2 SVGIG (reference sequence). CDR3 sequence reads: CAWSVQRTGVYKNIQYF. DNA for the CDR3: TGTGCCTGGAGTGTCCAAAGGACAGGAGTATACAAAAACATTCAGTACTTC.

The CDR3, as DNA: TGTGCCAGCAGTTTAACTAGCGGGAGACTTGAGCAGTACTTC. Amino acid sequence: CASSLTSGRLEQYF. V is TRBV28 and J is TRBJ2-7; 11 positions agree with TRBD2. There are 14 residues in the CDR3. The V and J ends lost 2 bases and 7 bases, in that order; junction bases with no gene match: 4. Per germline, CDR1 MDHEN and CDR2 SYDVKM.

The rearrangement joins TRBV25-1 to TRBJ1-2; D possibly corresponds to TRBD1 (6 bases). The CDR3 covers 13 residues. Trimming took 3 bases from V and 8 from J, leaving 13 bases between them. Germline V lookup: CDR1 MGHDK, CDR2 SYGVNS. The CDR3 loop reads CASSETGPWGYTF. The CDR3 bases are TGTGCCAGCAGTGAGACAGGCCCCTGGGGCTACACCTTC.